The 10 T cell receptor beta chains below were found in one sample sequenced in a study of T-cell memory formation after mild COVID-19. In TCRdb, the 5' RACE reads were re-called with MiXCR into one record per CDR3 protein. The data show 50,000 or so distinct CDR3 sequences, 25% to 35% seen once. Sequencing was performed on PBMCs or a T cell subset sorted from them (not recorded which). The source is a man between 18 and 35 years old who had mild COVID-19 (a few samples of this study predate the infection). Cell type and time point are not known.

This clonotype has just a few counts. CDR3 sequence: CASRYTGAHNEQFF. In nucleotides, the CDR3 is TGTGCCAGCAGGTATACCGGGGCCCACAATGAGCAGTTCTTC. V usage is TRBV12-3 or TRBV12-4 and J usage is TRBJ2-1; perhaps D is TRBD1 or TRBD2 (5 bases each). V was clipped by 6 bases and J by 5 bases, with 14 bases between them. The CDR3 totals 14 residues.

V gene TRBV27 combines with J gene TRBJ2-1; TRBD2 matches at 14 bases. CDR3 size: 20 residues. Per the germline V gene, CDR1 is MNHEY and CDR2 is SMNVEV (reference sequence). After removal of 2 bases from V and 2 bases from J, the junction contained 11 bases not matched to a gene. CDR3 in amino acids: CASSLRRPGLAGGAYNEQFF. In DNA form, the CDR3 reads TGTGCCAGCAGTTTACGCAGACCAGGACTAGCGGGGGGTGCCTACAATGAGCAGTTCTTC.

In its sample, this clonotype was seen a few times. This chain joins TRBV7-2 and TRBJ2-1; the D gene is possibly TRBD2 (6 bases). Trimming removed 5 bases at V and 9 bases at J, with 23 bases between. This CDR3 comprises 16 residues. Germline CDR1 is SGHTA and CDR2 is FQGNSA. The CDR3 loop is CASSAVDGGTGGEQFF. For the CDR3, the DNA is TGTGCCAGCAGCGCTGTCGACGGCGGGACCGGGGGTGAGCAGTTCTTC.

This clonotype was counted between two and nine times. V and J are TRBV4-1 and TRBJ2-7; no clear D gene. Germline V gene sequence: CDR1 MGHRA, CDR2 YSYEKL. V dropped 1 base and J dropped 0 bases, with 10 bases sitting between them. The CDR3 has 15 residues. The CDR3 region has the DNA TGCGCCAGCAGCCAAGTAGTCAGGAGCTCCTACGAGCAGTACGTC. Translated, it gives CASSQVVRSSYEQYV.

DNA for the CDR3: TGTGCCAGCAGCTTCCGGACAGGGGGTTACGAGCAGTACGTC. Translation: CASSFRTGGYEQYV. This chain joins TRBV13 and TRBJ2-7, with 10 bases identical to TRBD1. V was pared by 3 bases and J by 4 bases, with 3 bases of the junction left unmatched. The CDR3 runs 14 residues. From germline, CDR1 is PRHDT and CDR2 FYEKMQ (reference sequence).

This clonotype occurred a few times. J is TRBJ2-3 and V is TRBV5-1; TRBD2 aligns across 7 bases. Trimming removed 6 bases from V and 0 bases from J; junction bases left unmatched: 7. Per the germline V gene, CDR1 is SGHRS and CDR2 is YFSETQ. The CDR3 has 15 amino acids. The chain's CDR3 is CASKNSGRSTDTQYF. CDR3 DNA sequence: TGCGCCAGCAAGAATAGCGGGCGAAGCACAGATACGCAGTATTTT.

The chain combines TRBV4-1 with TRBJ1-5; a weak D match, TRBD1 (5 bases). Germline loops: CDR1 MGHRA, CDR2 YSYEKL. The V end lost 1 base, the J end lost 0 bases, and 7 bases lay between the germline ends. The CDR3 has 15 residues. The DNA for the CDR3 is TGCGCCAGCAGCCAAGTAGGGGATAGCAATCAGCCCCAGCATTTT. Encoded protein: CASSQVGDSNQPQHF.

This clonotype came up many times. The chain combines TRBV4-1 with TRBJ2-7, with unresolved D. With 4 bases removed from V and 3 bases from J, the gap between germline ends came to 7 bases. The germline gives CDR1 MGHRA, CDR2 YSYEKL. The CDR3 sequence is 12 residues long. CDR3 DNA sequence: TGCGCCAGCAGCCCAGGCGGCTACGAGCAGTACTTC. Translated: CASSPGGYEQYF.

This sequence joins TRBV6-2 or TRBV6-3 and TRBJ2-4; D is unresolved. This CDR3 region has 12 residues. Trimming took 4 bases from V and 2 from J, leaving 3 bases between them. Per germline, CDR1 MNHEY and CDR2 SVGEGT. This CDR3 reads CASSFTKNIQYF. In DNA, the CDR3 is TGTGCCAGCAGTTTTACCAAAAACATTCAGTACTTC.

The chain recombines TRBV7-9 with TRBJ2-5; D is unclear. The ends were cut back, 5 bases at V and 2 bases at J, with 12 bases in the middle. CDR3 length: 14 residues. Germline CDR1 is SEHNR and CDR2 is FQNEAQ (reference sequence). CDR3 sequence reads: CASSPWVGQETQYF. The CDR3 DNA is TGTGCCAGCAGCCCCTGGGTAGGGCAAGAGACCCAGTACTTC.